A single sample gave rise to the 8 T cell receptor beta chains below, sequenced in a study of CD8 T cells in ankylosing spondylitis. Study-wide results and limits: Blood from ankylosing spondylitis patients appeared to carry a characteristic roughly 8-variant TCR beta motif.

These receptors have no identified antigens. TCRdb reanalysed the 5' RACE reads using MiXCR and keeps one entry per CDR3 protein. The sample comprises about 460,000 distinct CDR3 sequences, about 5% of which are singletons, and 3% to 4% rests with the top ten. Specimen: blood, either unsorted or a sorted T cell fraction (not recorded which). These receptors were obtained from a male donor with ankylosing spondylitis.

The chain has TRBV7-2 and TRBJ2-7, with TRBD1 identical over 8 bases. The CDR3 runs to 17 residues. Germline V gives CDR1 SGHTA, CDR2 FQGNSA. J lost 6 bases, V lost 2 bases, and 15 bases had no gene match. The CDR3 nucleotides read TGTGCCAGCAGCTTACCCATCGGACAGGGAAGGATTCGCGAGCAGTACTTC. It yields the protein CASSLPIGQGRIREQYF.

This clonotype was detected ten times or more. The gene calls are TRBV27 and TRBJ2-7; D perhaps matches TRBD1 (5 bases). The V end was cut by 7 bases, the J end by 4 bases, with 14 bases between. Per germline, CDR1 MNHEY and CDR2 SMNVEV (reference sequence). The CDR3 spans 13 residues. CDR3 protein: CASTEAGRYEQYF. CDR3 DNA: TGTGCCAGCACCGAGGCAGGGCGGTACGAGCAGTACTTC.

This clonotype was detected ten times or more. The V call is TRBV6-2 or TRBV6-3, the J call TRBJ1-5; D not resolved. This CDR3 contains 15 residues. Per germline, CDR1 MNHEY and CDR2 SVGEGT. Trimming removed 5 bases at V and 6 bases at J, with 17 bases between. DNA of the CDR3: TGTGCCAGCAGTCGGCACACGGACGACGGTCAGCCCCAGCATTTT. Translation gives CASSRHTDDGQPQHF.

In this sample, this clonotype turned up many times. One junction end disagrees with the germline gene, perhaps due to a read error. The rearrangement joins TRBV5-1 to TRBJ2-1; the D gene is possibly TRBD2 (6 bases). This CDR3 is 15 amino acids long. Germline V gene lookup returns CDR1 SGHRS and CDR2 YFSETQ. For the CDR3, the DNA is TGTGCCAGCAGCCTTAGCGGTAGCTCCTACAATGAGCAGTTCTTC. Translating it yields CASSLSGSSYNEQFF.

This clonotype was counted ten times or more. CDR3 residues: CAITNDRANEQFF. CDR3 nucleotide sequence: TGTGCCATCACCAACGACAGGGCCAATGAGCAGTTCTTC. This rearrangement joins TRBV10-3 to TRBJ2-1, with TRBD1 matching over 7 bases. Germline assignment: CDR1 ENHRY and CDR2 SYGVKD. The CDR3 spans 13 residues. Trimming removed 7 bases from V and 6 bases from J; junction bases left unmatched: 6.

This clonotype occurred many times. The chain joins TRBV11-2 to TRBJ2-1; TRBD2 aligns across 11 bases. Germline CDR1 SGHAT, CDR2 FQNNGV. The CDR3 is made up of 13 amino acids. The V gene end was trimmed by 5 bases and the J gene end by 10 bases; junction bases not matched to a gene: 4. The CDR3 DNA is TGTGCCAGCAGCCCCCGGACTAGCGGGGAGCAGTTCTTC. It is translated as CASSPRTSGEQFF.

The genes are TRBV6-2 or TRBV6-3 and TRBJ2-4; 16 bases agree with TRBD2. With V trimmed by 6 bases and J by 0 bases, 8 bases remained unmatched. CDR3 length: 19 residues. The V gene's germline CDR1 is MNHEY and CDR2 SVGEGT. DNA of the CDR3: TGTGCCAGCAGGCGCGGGACTAGCGGGAGGGCGCTAGCCAAAAACATTCAGTACTTC. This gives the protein CASRRGTSGRALAKNIQYF.

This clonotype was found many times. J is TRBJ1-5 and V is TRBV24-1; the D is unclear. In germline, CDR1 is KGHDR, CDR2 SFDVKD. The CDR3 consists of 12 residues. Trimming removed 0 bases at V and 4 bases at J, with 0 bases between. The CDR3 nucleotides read TGTGCCACCAGTGATTTGAATCAGCCCCAGCATTTT. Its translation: CATSDLNQPQHF.